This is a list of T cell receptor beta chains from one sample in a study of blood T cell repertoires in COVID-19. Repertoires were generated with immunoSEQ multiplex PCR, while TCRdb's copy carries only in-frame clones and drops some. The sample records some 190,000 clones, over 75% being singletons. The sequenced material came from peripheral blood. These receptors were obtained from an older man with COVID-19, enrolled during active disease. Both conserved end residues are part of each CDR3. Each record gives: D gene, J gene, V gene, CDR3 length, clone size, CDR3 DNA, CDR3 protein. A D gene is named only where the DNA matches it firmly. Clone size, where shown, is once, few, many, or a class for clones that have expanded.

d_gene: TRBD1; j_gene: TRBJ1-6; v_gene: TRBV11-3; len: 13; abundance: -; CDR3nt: TGTGCCAGCAGTCAGGGGGCAAATTCACCCCTCCACTTT; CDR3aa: CASSQGANSPLHF
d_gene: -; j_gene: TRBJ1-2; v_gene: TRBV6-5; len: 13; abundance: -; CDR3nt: TGTGCCAGCAAGGACGGAGGCGGAGATGGCTACACCTTC; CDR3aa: CASKDGGGDGYTF
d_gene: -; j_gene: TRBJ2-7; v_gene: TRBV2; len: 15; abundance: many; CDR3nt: TGTGCCAGCAGTGAGGAGCGCTGGGGGCAACACGAGCAGTACTTC; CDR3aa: CASSEERWGQHEQYF
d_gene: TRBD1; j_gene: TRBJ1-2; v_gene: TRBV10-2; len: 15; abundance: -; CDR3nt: TGCGCCAGCAGCAACCCTGCTGGACAGGTCCCTGGCTACACCTTC; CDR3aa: CASSNPAGQVPGYTF
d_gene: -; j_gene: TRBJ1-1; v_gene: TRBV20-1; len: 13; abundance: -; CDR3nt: TGCAGTGCTATTGAGGGGGGGAACACTGAAGCTTTCTTT; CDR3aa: CSAIEGGNTEAFF
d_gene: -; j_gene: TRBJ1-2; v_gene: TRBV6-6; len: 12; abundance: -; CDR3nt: TGTGCCAGCAGTTACTCCAGGGATGGCTACACCTTC; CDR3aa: CASSYSRDGYTF
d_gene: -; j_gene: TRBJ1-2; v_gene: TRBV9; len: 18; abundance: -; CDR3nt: TGTGCCAGCAGCGTAGTGGACGGGCGCCCCAGGGCTAACTATGGCTACACCTTC; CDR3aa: CASSVVDGRPRANYGYTF
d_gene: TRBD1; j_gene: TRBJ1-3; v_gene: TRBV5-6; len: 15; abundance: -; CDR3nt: TGTGCCAGCAGCCGTTCGCAGGGGGGTGGAAACACCATATATTTT; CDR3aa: CASSRSQGGGNTIYF
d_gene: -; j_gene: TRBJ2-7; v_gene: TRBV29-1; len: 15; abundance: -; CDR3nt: TGCAGCGTGGTAACCGGACAGCGGGGAATCTACGAGCAGTACTTC; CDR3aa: CSVVTGQRGIYEQYF
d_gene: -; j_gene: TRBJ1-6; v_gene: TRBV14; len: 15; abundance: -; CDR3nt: TGTGCCAGCAGCCAAGAAGGTCTGGGGAGTTCACCCCTCCACTTT; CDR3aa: CASSQEGLGSSPLHF
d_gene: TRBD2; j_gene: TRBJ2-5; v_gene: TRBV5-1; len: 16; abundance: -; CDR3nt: TGCGCCAGCAGCCCGGGGACTAGCGGGTACCAAGAGACCCAGTACTTC; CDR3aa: CASSPGTSGYQETQYF
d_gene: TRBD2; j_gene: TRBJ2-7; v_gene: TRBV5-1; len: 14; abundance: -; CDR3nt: TGCGCCAGCAGCCCGGGACTAGCCCCTAGCGAGCAGTACTTC; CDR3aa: CASSPGLAPSEQYF
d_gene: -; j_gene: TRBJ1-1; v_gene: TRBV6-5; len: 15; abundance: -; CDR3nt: TGTGCCAGCAGTTACTCACTCCTCATGAACACTGAAGCTTTCTTT; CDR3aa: CASSYSLLMNTEAFF
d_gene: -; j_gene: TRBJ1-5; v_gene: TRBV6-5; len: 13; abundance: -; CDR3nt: TGTGCCAGCAGTCGTCCAGGGGTTCAGCCCCAGCATTTT; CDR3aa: CASSRPGVQPQHF
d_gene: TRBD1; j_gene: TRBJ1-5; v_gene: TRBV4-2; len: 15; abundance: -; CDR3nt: TGTGCCAGCAGCCTTTTTGACAGGGGAAATCAGCCCCAGCATTTT; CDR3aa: CASSLFDRGNQPQHF